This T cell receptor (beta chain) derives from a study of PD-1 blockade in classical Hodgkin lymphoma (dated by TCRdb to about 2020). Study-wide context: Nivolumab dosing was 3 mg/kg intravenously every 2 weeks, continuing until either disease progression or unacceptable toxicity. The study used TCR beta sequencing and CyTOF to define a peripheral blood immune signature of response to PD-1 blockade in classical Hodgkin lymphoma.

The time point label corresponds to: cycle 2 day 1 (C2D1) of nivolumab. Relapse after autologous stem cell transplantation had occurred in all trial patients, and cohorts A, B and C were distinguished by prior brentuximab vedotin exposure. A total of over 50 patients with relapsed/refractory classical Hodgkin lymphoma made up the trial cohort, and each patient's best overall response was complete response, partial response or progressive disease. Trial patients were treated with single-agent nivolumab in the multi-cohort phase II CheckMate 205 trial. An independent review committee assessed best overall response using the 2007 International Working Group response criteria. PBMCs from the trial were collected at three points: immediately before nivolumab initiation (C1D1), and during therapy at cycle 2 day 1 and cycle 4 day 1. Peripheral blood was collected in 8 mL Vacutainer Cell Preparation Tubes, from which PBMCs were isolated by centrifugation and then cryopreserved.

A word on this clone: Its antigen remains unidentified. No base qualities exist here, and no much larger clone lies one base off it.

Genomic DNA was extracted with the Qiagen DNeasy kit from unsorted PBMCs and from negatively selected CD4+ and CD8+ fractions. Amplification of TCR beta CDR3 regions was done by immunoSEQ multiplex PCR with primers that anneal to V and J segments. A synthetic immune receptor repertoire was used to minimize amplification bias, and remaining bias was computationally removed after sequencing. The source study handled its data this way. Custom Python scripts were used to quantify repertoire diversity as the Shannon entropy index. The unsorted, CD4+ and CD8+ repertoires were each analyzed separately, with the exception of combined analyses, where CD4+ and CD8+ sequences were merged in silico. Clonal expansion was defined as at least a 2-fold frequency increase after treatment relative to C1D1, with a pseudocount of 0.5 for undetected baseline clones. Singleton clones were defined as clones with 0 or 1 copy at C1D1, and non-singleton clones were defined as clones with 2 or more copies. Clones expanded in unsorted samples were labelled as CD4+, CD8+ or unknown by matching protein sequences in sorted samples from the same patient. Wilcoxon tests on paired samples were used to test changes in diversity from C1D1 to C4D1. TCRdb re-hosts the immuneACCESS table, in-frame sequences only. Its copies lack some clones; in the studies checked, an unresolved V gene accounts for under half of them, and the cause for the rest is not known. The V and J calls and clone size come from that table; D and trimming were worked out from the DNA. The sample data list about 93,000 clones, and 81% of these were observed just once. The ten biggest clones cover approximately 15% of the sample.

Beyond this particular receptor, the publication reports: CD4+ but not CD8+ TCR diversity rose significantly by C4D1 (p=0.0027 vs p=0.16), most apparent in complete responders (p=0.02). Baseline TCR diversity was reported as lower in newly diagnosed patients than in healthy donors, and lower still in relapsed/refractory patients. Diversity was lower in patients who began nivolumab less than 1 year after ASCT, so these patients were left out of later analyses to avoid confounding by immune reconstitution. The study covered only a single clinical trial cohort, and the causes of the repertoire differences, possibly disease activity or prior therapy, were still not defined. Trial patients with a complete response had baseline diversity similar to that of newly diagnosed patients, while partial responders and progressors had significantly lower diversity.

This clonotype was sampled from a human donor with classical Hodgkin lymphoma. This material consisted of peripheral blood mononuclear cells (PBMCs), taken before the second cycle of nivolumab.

The encoded CDR3 is CASSLVTGVYSEAFF. The nucleotides are TGTGCCAGCAGCTTGGTCACAGGGGTTTATTCTGAAGCTTTCTTT. The chain is made from TRBV5-4 and TRBJ1-1; TRBD1 aligns with 7 central bases. Unmatched junction bases come to 8, with V trimmed by 0 bases and J by 6 bases. From the cysteine up to the phenylalanine, the CDR3 has a length of 15 residues. Of all the DNA, just the CDR3 is kept, 45 bases in frame from base 1. Via the germline V gene (reference sequence), CDR1 is SGHNT and CDR2 YYREEE.